The clone carrying this T cell receptor beta chain was observed a handful of times. These data originate in a study of response to subunit inactivated influenza vaccine. TCRdb passed the RT-PCR reads through MiXCR, listing each CDR3 protein once. The sample lists about 480,000 distinct CDR3 sequences, roughly 9.8% occurring once. Germline V gene lookup returns CDR1 DFQATT and CDR2 SNEGSKA (reference sequence). CDR3 length equals 16 residues. The germline V and J ends were trimmed by 1 base and 5 bases, with 20 bases remaining between them. The clonotype was recovered from a middle-aged man who received an inactivated influenza vaccine. The J gene is TRBJ2-5, the V gene TRBV20-1; possible D gene TRBD2, 6 bases. Specimen: PBMCs from blood, collected 35 to 45 days after vaccination. CDR3 coding DNA: TGCAGTGCTAGAGCGGGACTCGCAGTCAATTCGGAGACCCAGTACTTC. Encoded protein: CSARAGLAVNSETQYF.